The T cell receptor (beta chain) under discussion was sequenced for a study of blood T cells in healthy people across ages. Next came a second PCR, run for about 7 to 11 cycles, which used a sample-barcoded 5' primer along with a J-beta primer mix. A single record per CDR3 protein comes from TCRdb applying MiXCR to the 5' RACE reads. The sample has some 1,000,000 distinct CDR3 sequences; 20% to 25% are singletons. This clonotype was observed a single time. The antigen remains undetermined. The junction shows a germline mismatch at one end, possibly a read error. Broader study findings: Long-lived donors carried more naive CD4+ cells and greater diversity than aged donors. Total diversity from one million sequenced T cells was likely underestimated. Unknown CMV status may confound age-related changes in expanded clones.

Germline values: CDR1 LNHNV, CDR2 YYDKDF (reference sequence). The CDR3 covers 12 residues. The same data also went into a second study, on T cells of mothers and their children. That paper notes: The effect of thymic selection on TCR recombination output is similar between related and unrelated pairs.

This receptor was obtained from a girl aged 2 to 9 in good health. The sequenced material came from blood. The chain links TRBV15 to TRBJ1-1, with no clear D. CDR3 bases: TGTGCCACCAGCAGAGAAAACGACCCTGCTTCCTTT. Translating gives CATSRENDPASF. The full variable domain, rest sourced from reference TRBV15 and TRBJ1-1, is DAMVIQNPRYQVTQFGKPVTLSCSQTLNHNVMYWYQQKSSQAPKLLFHYYDKDFNNEADTPDNFQSRRPNTSFCFLDIRSPGLGDTAMYLCATSRENDPASFGQGTRLTVV.